This TCR beta chain was captured by sequencing in a study of OX40 agonist ivuxolimab in advanced cancers. At the level of the study: Patients achieving partial responses numbered three: one hepatocellular carcinoma case and two cutaneous melanoma cases.

This clone was seen just once. The ends were cut back, 6 bases at V and 3 bases at J, with 15 bases in the middle. There are 14 residues in the CDR3. CDR1 is MDHEN, CDR2 SYDVKM, per germline. Some clones are missing from TCRdb's copy, which holds only in-frame ones; the method was immunoSEQ multiplex PCR. Of approximately 19,000 clones listed, about 83% are singletons. J is TRBJ2-7 and V is TRBV28; a weak D match, TRBD1 (5 bases). This clonotype originated in an adult with an advanced solid tumor such as melanoma, head and neck, liver or kidney cancer. The sample in question was CD4+ or CD8+ T cells sorted from blood, obtained in a trial of the OX40 agonist ivuxolimab. CDR3 protein: CASSPHGQGYEQYF. Written as DNA, the CDR3 is TGTGCCAGCAGCCCCCACGGTCAGGGCTACGAGCAGTACTTC.